This record covers a single TCR beta chain. The specificity of this receptor is unknown. No base quality values were provided; no much bigger clone lies one nucleotide off. The immunoSEQ Assay, a bias-controlled multiplex PCR, was used to amplify TCRbeta CDR3 regions from genomic DNA. The original methods were these. The number of nucleated cells in each sample was estimated by amplification of reference gene primers within the assay. Sequence reads were collapsed and filtered to measure the absolute abundance of every unique TCRbeta CDR3 rearrangement. Productive Simpson clonality was computed per sample as the square root of Simpson's diversity index over productive rearrangements. TCRdb's version of the immuneACCESS table is confined to in-frame rearrangements and falls short of the full clone set. An unresolved V gene accounts for under half of the shortfall where checked; the remainder is of unknown origin. D and trimming were read from the DNA, whereas the V and J calls and clone size are those reported in that table. The sample contains 120,000 or so clones, 85% to 90% of them found a single time. In total, the top ten clones hold about 1.5% of the sample.

The data originate from a study of blood T cell repertoires in COVID-19 (dated by TCRdb to 2018 to 2020). For the wider study: Samples covering the acute and convalescent phases of COVID-19 were provided by collaborators in the United States, Italy and Spain. The prospective study material was composed of cDNA or gDNA derived from T cells, B-cell-depleted T cells, or PBMCs. Deeply sampled blood TCRbeta repertoires from subjects exposed to, actively infected with, or recovered from COVID-19 were included in the dataset. A freely available public database, intended as a resource for researchers studying the immune response to SARS-CoV-2, is where the repertoires were released. The samples were drawn from two sources: the first 160 participants of the ongoing ImmuneRACE study, and 1,200 or so subjects contributed by 6 global collaborators. The sample metadata nearly always contained a de-identified subject ID, COVID-19 status, age in years and sex. HLA class I and class II types, where available, came from metadata supplied by the sample provider rather than from assay-based typing.

Collaborating institutions collected whole blood in K2EDTA tubes following their own protocols. For TCRbeta analysis, collaborator samples were shipped as frozen whole blood, as isolated PBMCs, or as DNA extracted from either sample type. There are 15 amino acids in the CDR3, from cysteine to phenylalanine inclusive. The DNA shown is the 45-base CDR3, in frame from base 1. V has 4 bases trimmed and J has 2 bases trimmed; junction bases matching no gene number 4. According to the germline V gene, CDR1 reads SGHTA and CDR2 reads FQGNSA. General study outcomes and caveats: Clinical and demographic metadata were provided uncurated, with the amount varying by source and participant.

The sequence was obtained from a human donor in a cohort sampled during active COVID-19. The sequencing input was peripheral blood. The rearrangement joined TRBV7-2 to TRBJ2-3; 9 central bases correspond to TRBD1. The DNA sequence is TGTGCCAGCAGCTCCGGGACAGGGCACACAGATACGCAGTATTTT. Its translation reads: CASSSGTGHTDTQYF.